These 27 T cell receptor beta chains originate from one sample sequenced in a study of PD-1 blockade in classical Hodgkin lymphoma. No patient escaped relapse after autologous stem cell transplantation, and brentuximab vedotin exposure varied. The repertoire was sequenced with immunoSEQ multiplex PCR; TCRdb's copy has only in-frame clones and lacks some. The table lists 120,000 to 150,000 clones, around 73% of them singletons. The sample was peripheral blood mononuclear cells (PBMCs), taken before the second cycle of nivolumab. These TCRs come from a human donor with classical Hodgkin lymphoma.

The chain links TRBV15 to TRBJ2-3; D may be TRBD1 or TRBD2 (5 bases each). Germline V gene lookup returns CDR1 LNHNV and CDR2 YYDKDF (reference sequence). V was clipped by 1 base and J by 1 base, with 12 bases between them. The CDR3 covers 16 residues. The CDR3 DNA is TGTGCCACCAGCAGAGTGTCGGGGCGGGGCACAGATACGCAGTATTTT. Translating gives CATSRVSGRGTDTQYF.

V and J are TRBV27 and TRBJ1-5; TRBD1 might be the D (6 bases). CDR3 length equals 18 residues. The germline V gene has CDR1 MNHEY and CDR2 SMNVEV (reference sequence). Trimming pared 5 bases from V and 5 bases from J, leaving 25 bases between. In nucleotides, the CDR3 is TGTGCCAGCAGTCCCCAGTGGGCAGGGGCGATGGGGTATCAGCCCCAGCATTTT. Encoded protein: CASSPQWAGAMGYQPQHF.

The chain employs TRBV29-1 and TRBJ2-2; D call uncertain. This CDR3 comprises 12 residues. The V gene's germline CDR1 is SQVTM and CDR2 ANQGSEA. The germline V and J ends were trimmed by 4 bases and 6 bases, with 9 bases remaining between them. DNA for the CDR3: TGCAGCGTTGGTCTAGTCCCCGGGGAGCTGTTTTTT. Protein product: CSVGLVPGELFF.

This clone has a handful of counts. The V gene is TRBV27, the J gene TRBJ2-7; TRBD1 matches at 7 bases. The CDR3 totals 15 residues. Trimming cost V 2 bases and J 3 bases; bases outside gene matches: 7. Germline CDR1 is MNHEY and CDR2 is SMNVEV (reference sequence). CDR3 sequence: CASSLTGTENYEQYF. The CDR3 DNA sequence: TGTGCCAGCAGTTTAACAGGGACAGAAAACTACGAGCAGTACTTC.

The chain links TRBV2 to TRBJ2-2; 7 bases align to TRBD2. This CDR3 contains 12 residues. V lost 6 bases and J lost 7; bases outside the gene matches: 2. CDR1 is SNHLY, CDR2 FYNNEI, per germline. CDR3 sequence reads: CASRLANGELFF. CDR3 DNA: TGTGCCAGCAGACTAGCGAACGGGGAGCTGTTTTTT.

This clone has a handful of counts. The V gene is TRBV21-1, the J gene TRBJ2-4; the table's D call of TRBD2 was not tested on the DNA. TRBV21-1 is marked as a pseudogene. This CDR3 has 17 amino acids. The CDR3 DNA sequence: TGTGCCAGCAGCAAAGGGCGGGGGTGTCTAGCCAAAAACATTCAGTACTTC. Its translation is CASSKGRGCLAKNIQYF.

J is TRBJ1-1 and V is TRBV18; no clear D. The CDR3 spans 14 residues. The V end lost 4 bases, the J end lost 0 bases, and 9 bases lay between the germline ends. In germline, CDR1 is KGHSH, CDR2 LQKENI. The DNA of the CDR3 is TGTGCCAGCTCACGGACGGCAATGAACACTGAAGCTTTCTTT. Translation: CASSRTAMNTEAFF.

V and J are TRBV7-3 and TRBJ2-1; the D gene is possibly TRBD2 (5 bases). Germline lookup yields CDR1 SGHTA and CDR2 FQGTGA. The CDR3 has 13 amino acids. Trimming took off 5 bases at V and 10 bases at J, with 15 bases between the two ends. CDR3 residues: CASSQGPRGEQFF. The CDR3 DNA is TGTGCCAGCAGCCAAGGACCCCGAGGGGAGCAGTTCTTC.

The sample holds one count of this clone. The gene calls are TRBV18 and TRBJ1-6; 8 bases are shared with TRBD1. J was trimmed by 10 bases and V by 2 bases; bases with no gene match: 10. The V gene's germline CDR1 is KGHSH and CDR2 LQKENI. This CDR3 is built from 16 residues. Here the CDR3 DNA reads TGTGCCAGCTCACCAGTGGGACAGGTGGTATCATCACCCCTCCACTTT. Encoded protein: CASSPVGQVVSSPLHF.

This clone has at least ten counts. The V gene is TRBV2, the J gene TRBJ1-2, with a possible D match to TRBD1 (5 bases). The CDR3 loop spans 14 amino acids. Between the trimmed V and J ends, which lost 3 bases and 4 bases, there was a span of 12 bases. The germline V gene encodes CDR1 SNHLY and CDR2 FYNNEI. The CDR3 DNA follows: TGTGCCAGCAGTGAGATAGGGGCGACCTATGGCTACACCTTC. Protein: CASSEIGATYGYTF.

The V gene is TRBV7-9, the J gene TRBJ1-4; no clear D gene. Trimming took 4 bases from V and 0 from J, leaving 12 bases between them. Germline lookup yields CDR1 SEHNR and CDR2 FQNEAQ (reference sequence). The CDR3 totals 16 residues. The CDR3 is CASSSNPGPTNEKLFF. The CDR3 nucleotides read TGTGCCAGCAGCTCTAACCCCGGGCCAACTAATGAAAAACTGTTTTTT.

The rearrangement links TRBV30 to TRBJ2-1, with D hard to call. This CDR3 spans 15 amino acids. Trimming removed 2 bases from V and 2 bases from J, with 13 bases in between. CDR1 and CDR2 from the germline V gene are GTSNPN and SVGIG (reference sequence). The CDR3 region has the DNA TGTGCCTGGAGTAGGTTAGACGATACCTACAATGAGCAGTTCTTC. Protein sequence: CAWSRLDDTYNEQFF. The whole variable domain, filled in from reference TRBV30 and TRBJ2-1, reads SQTIHQWPATLVQPVGSPLSLECTVEGTSNPNLYWYRQAAGRGLQLLFYSVGIGQISSEVPQNLSASRPQDRQFILSSKKLLLSDSGFYLCAWSRLDDTYNEQFFGPGTRLTVL.

This clone was recorded many times. As DNA, the CDR3 is TGTGCCATCAGTGCGGGGGATCTTCTAGGTGGCTACACCTTC. It codes for CAISAGDLLGGYTF. This chain joins TRBV10-3 and TRBJ1-2, with a possible D match to TRBD1 (5 bases). The CDR3 consists of 14 residues. Germline V CDR1 and CDR2: ENHRY, SYGVKD. The ends were cut back, 4 bases at V and 7 bases at J, with 16 bases in the middle.

The J gene is TRBJ1-2, the V gene TRBV9; 10 bases match TRBD1. J was trimmed by 2 bases and V by 4 bases; bases with no gene match: 5. The V gene's germline CDR1 is SGDLS and CDR2 YYNGEE. This CDR3 comprises 15 residues. The CDR3 loop is CASSIGTGANYGYTF. As DNA, the CDR3 is TGTGCCAGCAGCATTGGGACAGGGGCGAACTATGGCTACACCTTC.

This chain connects TRBV5-4 to TRBJ2-1; 11 bases map to TRBD1. Germline CDR1 is SGHNT and CDR2 is YYREEE (reference sequence). The CDR3 covers 16 residues. The V gene end was trimmed by 2 bases and the J gene end by 8 bases; junction bases not matched to a gene: 9. The CDR3 DNA sequence: TGTGCCAGCAGCTTCCGTCGTGGACAGGGGGCAGATGAGCAGTTCTTC. Residues: CASSFRRGQGADEQFF.

V is TRBV4-1 and J is TRBJ2-1; tentative D call: TRBD2 (6 bases). V gave up 1 base and J gave up 5 bases, with 18 bases separating them. The CDR3 loop spans 17 amino acids. Per germline, CDR1 MGHRA and CDR2 YSYEKL. The DNA of the CDR3 is TGCGCCAGCAGCCAAGTGCTAGTGGCCGGGGAGGACAATGAGCAGTTCTTC. Translation gives CASSQVLVAGEDNEQFF.

The chain combines TRBV28 with TRBJ2-6; D tentatively reads TRBD1 or TRBD2 (5 bases each). This CDR3 is 18 amino acids long. Germline V CDR1 and CDR2: MDHEN, SYDVKM. Between the trimmed V and J ends, which lost 2 bases and 3 bases, there was a span of 17 bases. The CDR3 DNA is TGTGCCAGCAGTTTAGGACTGGGACGTGGATATGGGGCCAACGTCCTGACTTTC. It translates to CASSLGLGRGYGANVLTF. Full variable domain (outside the CDR3, taken from reference TRBV28 and TRBJ2-6): DVKVTQSSRYLVKRTGEKVFLECVQDMDHENMFWYRQDPGLGLRLIYFSYDVKMKEKGDIPEGYSVSREKKERFSLILESASTNQTSMYLCASSLGLGRGYGANVLTFGAGSRLTVL.

This chain links TRBV7-3 with TRBJ2-1; D not certain. The CDR3 covers 15 residues. Germline assignment: CDR1 SGHTA and CDR2 FQGTGA. With 1 base removed from V and 3 bases from J, the gap between germline ends came to 10 bases. CDR3 DNA: TGTGCCAGCAGCTTAAATATAGAACGCTACAATGAGCAGTTCTTC. Translating gives CASSLNIERYNEQFF.

This clone appeared a few times. This rearrangement joins TRBV5-1 to TRBJ1-5; 9 positions agree with TRBD1. Germline V gene lookup returns CDR1 SGHRS and CDR2 YFSETQ. V lost 6 bases to trimming and J lost 3 bases; unmatched junction nucleotides: 7. This CDR3 has 15 residues. CDR3 sequence: CASIGGQGTNQPQHF. The CDR3 DNA is TGCGCCAGCATCGGGGGACAGGGAACCAATCAGCCCCAGCATTTT.

This clone was counted at least ten times. The J gene is TRBJ1-1, the V gene TRBV6-1; no clear D gene. Germline V gives CDR1 MNHNS, CDR2 SASEGT. Trimming removed 6 bases at V and 0 bases at J, with 5 bases between. The CDR3 runs to 12 residues. CDR3 DNA: TGTGCCAGCAGCGTCATGAACACTGAAGCTTTCTTT. Translated: CASSVMNTEAFF.

This chain connects TRBV27 to TRBJ1-2; D gene unclear. The length of the CDR3 is 15 residues. Trimming took 5 bases from V and 1 from J, leaving 14 bases between them. Germline CDR1 is MNHEY and CDR2 is SMNVEV (reference sequence). CDR3: CASSINGIRNYGYTF. The CDR3 DNA reads TGTGCCAGCAGTATAAACGGAATACGTAACTATGGCTACACCTTC.

The genes are TRBV5-1 and TRBJ2-5; D remains ambiguous. CDR1 is SGHRS and CDR2 is YFSETQ in the germline V gene. With 4 bases removed from V and 3 bases from J, the gap between germline ends came to 10 bases. The length of the CDR3 is 13 residues. DNA for the CDR3: TGCGCCAGCAGCCTTGACCAAGAAGAGACCCAGTACTTC. Its translation is CASSLDQEETQYF.

This chain uses TRBV19 with TRBJ1-5, with 8 bases aligning to TRBD1. This CDR3 is 14 amino acids long. Germline CDR1 LNHDA, CDR2 SQIVND (reference sequence). The V and J ends lost 6 bases and 6 bases, in that order; junction bases with no gene match: 7. The CDR3 loop reads CASSLDREFQPQHF. CDR3 bases: TGTGCCAGTAGCTTGGACAGGGAATTTCAGCCCCAGCATTTT.

This clone has a count of ten or more. The chain joins TRBV28 to TRBJ2-7, with D possibly called TRBD1 or TRBD2 (5 bases each). The CDR3 is 16 amino acids. Germline V gene data show CDR1 as MDHEN and CDR2 as SYDVKM. Between the trimmed V and J ends, which lost 4 bases and 6 bases, there was a span of 22 bases. CDR3 bases: TGTGCCAGCAGTTCACCCACTCGGGGCAGAGTCTCCGAGCAGTACTTC. Its protein is CASSSPTRGRVSEQYF.

The V call is TRBV7-9, the J call TRBJ1-5; 8 bases match TRBD1. Trimming at V came to 3 bases and at J to 4 bases, leaving 2 bases not matched to a gene. The CDR3 is 14 amino acids. CDR1 and CDR2 from the germline V gene are SEHNR and FQNEAQ (reference sequence). CDR3 protein: CASSLTGANQPQHF. The CDR3 nucleotides are TGTGCCAGCAGCTTGACAGGGGCAAATCAGCCCCAGCATTTT.

V and J are TRBV7-2 and TRBJ2-1; 7 positions agree with TRBD2. V shed 7 bases and J 2 bases; nucleotides not matched to a gene: 14. The CDR3 contains 17 residues. From germline, CDR1 is SGHTA and CDR2 FQGNSA. The CDR3 sequence: CASTLVGREWPYNEQFF. The CDR3 DNA follows: TGTGCCAGCACCCTGGTTGGGCGGGAGTGGCCCTACAATGAGCAGTTCTTC.

This clone has a single count. This chain uses TRBV7-7 with TRBJ2-1; TRBD2 matches 15 bases. This CDR3 region has 17 residues. Germline assignment: CDR1 SSHAT and CDR2 FNYEAQ (reference sequence). V lost 5 bases, J lost 7 bases, and 9 bases stayed unmatched. CDR3 coding DNA: TGTGCCAGCAGCCTAGGACTAGCGGGAGGGGTGGTGAATGAGCAGTTCTTC. Encoded protein: CASSLGLAGGVVNEQFF. The full variable domain, in which reference TRBV7-7 and TRBJ2-1 provide the parts outside the CDR3, is GAGVSQSPRYKVTKRGQDVTLRCDPISSHATLYWYQQALGQGPEFLTYFNYEAQPDKSGLPSDRFSAERPEGSISTLTIQRTEQRDSAMYRCASSLGLAGGVVNEQFFGPGTRLTVL.